These 30 T cell receptor beta chains came from one sample sequenced in a study of blood T cell repertoires in COVID-19. Data came from immunoSEQ multiplex PCR; TCRdb stores just in-frame clones and leaves some out. The sample consists of about 83,000 clones, around 90% of them appearing once. Sequenced material: peripheral blood. The receptors shown here come from a woman aged 45-65 years with active or convalescent COVID-19.

The rearrangement joins TRBV27 to TRBJ2-6; 12 nucleotides line up with TRBD1. J gave up 0 bases and V 4 bases, and 10 bases lay outside the gene matches. This CDR3 has 20 amino acids. Germline V CDR1 and CDR2: MNHEY, SMNVEV (reference sequence). In DNA form, the CDR3 reads TGTGCCAGCAGTTCTTATATGGGGACAGGGGGCGACTCTGGGGCCAACGTCCTGACTTTC. Amino acids: CASSSYMGTGGDSGANVLTF.

V gene TRBV27 combines with J gene TRBJ1-6; D remains unclear. The CDR3 totals 14 residues. Germline CDR1 and CDR2: MNHEY and SMNVEV (reference sequence). Trimming left V 8 bases short and J 8 bases short, with 16 bases between. In nucleotides, the CDR3 is TGTGCCAGCTCAACGATACACATGGATTCACCCCTCCACTTT. This sequence encodes CASSTIHMDSPLHF.

This sequence joins TRBV7-9 and TRBJ1-5; the match to TRBD1 covers 7 bases. In germline, CDR1 is SEHNR, CDR2 FQNEAQ (reference sequence). This CDR3 is built from 14 residues. V was clipped by 4 bases and J by 1 base; unmatched bases: 1. CDR3 amino acids: CASSSTGSNQPQHF. The DNA for the CDR3 is TGTGCCAGCAGCTCGACAGGGAGCAATCAGCCCCAGCATTTT.

This clone was observed a handful of times. The rearrangement joins TRBV6-6 to TRBJ1-6; maybe TRBD1 (6 bases). V was cut by 2 bases and J by 7 bases, with 6 bases left in between. The V gene's germline CDR1 is MNHNY and CDR2 SVGAGI (reference sequence). This CDR3 region has 13 residues. The CDR3 DNA reads as TGTGCCAGCAGTTACGGACAGAATTCACCCCTCCACTTT. Amino acids: CASSYGQNSPLHF.

As to this clone: One end of the junction is discordant with germline, which a read error may explain. This chain links TRBV27 with TRBJ2-7; weak D call: TRBD2 (6 bases). Germline V gene lookup returns CDR1 MNHEY and CDR2 SMNVEV (reference sequence). The CDR3 is made up of 15 amino acids. The DNA for the CDR3 is TGTGCCAGCAGATTATCAAGCGGGCCAGCCTACGAGCAGTACTTC. Protein: CASRLSSGPAYEQYF.

This clone was seen a few times. CDR3 nucleotides: TGTGCCAGCTCACCAGCGGCAGGGTCGGAAGCTTTCTTT. Protein: CASSPAAGSEAFF. This rearrangement joins TRBV18 to TRBJ1-1; a weak D match, TRBD1 (5 bases). The V gene's germline CDR1 is KGHSH and CDR2 LQKENI. The ends were cut back, 2 bases at V and 8 bases at J, with 12 bases in the middle. The CDR3 is 13 amino acids.

CDR3 region: CASSPGLASDTQYF. The CDR3 nucleotides read TGTGCCAGCAGCCCCGGACTAGCCTCAGATACGCAGTATTTT. This chain joins TRBV6-5 and TRBJ2-3, with TRBD2 identical over 8 bases. V shed 6 bases, J shed 4 bases, and the junction held 6 bases outside the gene matches. Germline V gene sequence: CDR1 MNHEY, CDR2 SVGAGI. CDR3 length: 14 residues.

The chain is built from TRBV7-3 and TRBJ2-5; the match to TRBD2 covers 13 bases. The length of the CDR3 is 15 residues. V was pared by 4 bases and J by 2 bases, with 1 base of the junction left unmatched. Per germline, CDR1 SGHTA and CDR2 FQGTGA. CDR3 bases: TGTGCCAGCAGCTCGGGACTAGCGGGACAAGAGACCCAGTACTTC. Protein: CASSSGLAGQETQYF.

This clone has a single count. This chain uses TRBV6-5 with TRBJ1-4; a weak D match, TRBD1 (5 bases). V dropped 0 bases and J dropped 10 bases, with 12 bases sitting between them. This CDR3 has 14 residues. CDR1 is MNHEY and CDR2 is SVGAGI in the germline V gene. The CDR3 loop is CASSYSPGEGKLFF. CDR3 bases: TGTGCCAGCAGTTACTCGCCGGGGGAGGGAAAACTGTTTTTT.

The V and J genes are TRBV27 and TRBJ2-7, with TRBD1 identical over 8 bases. The germline gives CDR1 MNHEY, CDR2 SMNVEV (reference sequence). The length of the CDR3 is 15 residues. J was trimmed by 0 bases and V by 5 bases; bases with no gene match: 6. In DNA form, the CDR3 reads TGTGCCAGCAGTCCCAGGACAGGGAGCTCCTACGAGCAGTACTTC. This codes for CASSPRTGSSYEQYF.

V gene TRBV5-4 combines with J gene TRBJ2-7, with 9 bases aligning to TRBD1. Germline V CDR1 and CDR2: SGHNT, YYREEE (reference sequence). V trimming: 0 bases; J trimming: 2 bases; junction bases outside the gene matches: 3. The CDR3 extends over 15 amino acids. For the CDR3, the DNA is TGTGCCAGCAGCTTGGACGGGACAGGGACCTACGAGCAGTACTTC. As protein: CASSLDGTGTYEQYF. The full variable domain, with the rest looked up from reference TRBV5-4 and TRBJ2-7, is ETGVTQSPTHLIKTRGQQVTLRCSSQSGHNTVSWYQQALGQGPQFIFQYYREEENGRGNFPPRFSGLQFPNYSSELNVNALELDDSALYLCASSLDGTGTYEQYFGPGTRLTVT.

In its sample, this clone was seen once. This sequence joins TRBV27 and TRBJ1-1; 7 positions agree with TRBD1. The CDR3 contains 13 residues. Looked up from germline, CDR1 is MNHEY and CDR2 is SMNVEV (reference sequence). V lost 2 bases and J lost 6; bases outside the gene matches: 3. The CDR3 DNA reads TGTGCCAGCAGTTTAAAGGGGGCGGCTGAAGCTTTCTTT. This codes for CASSLKGAAEAFF.

The gene calls are TRBV2 and TRBJ1-1; the D gene is possibly TRBD1 (5 bases). The CDR3 totals 12 residues. The V and J ends lost 8 bases and 2 bases respectively, with 9 bases between them. Germline V gene sequence: CDR1 SNHLY, CDR2 FYNNEI. CDR3 sequence (DNA): TGTGCCAGCCTTAGGGGTAACACTGAAGCTTTCTTT. This gives the protein CASLRGNTEAFF.

This clone occurred once. V and J are TRBV13 and TRBJ1-3; D gene ambiguous. This CDR3 contains 15 residues. Germline CDR1 PRHDT, CDR2 FYEKMQ (reference sequence). V was pared by 6 bases and J by 0 bases, with 12 bases between. The CDR3 nucleotides are TGTGCCAGCAGTCAAAACGGGTTCTCTGGAAACACCATATATTTT. This translates into CASSQNGFSGNTIYF.

The genes are TRBV29-1 and TRBJ1-2, with 10 bases lining up with TRBD1. The germline V gene has CDR1 SQVTM and CDR2 ANQGSEA. V dropped 0 bases and J dropped 8; count of bases not matched to a gene: 9. The CDR3 is 15 amino acids. This CDR3 is CSVEDLSTGGAGYTF. The CDR3 region has the DNA TGCAGCGTTGAAGATCTGTCGACAGGGGGCGCGGGCTACACCTTC.

J is TRBJ1-2 and V is TRBV30; tentatively, D is TRBD1 (5 bases). Deletions cut 3 bases from V and 7 bases from J, with 18 bases between. The CDR3 loop spans 14 amino acids. Germline V lookup: CDR1 GTSNPN, CDR2 SVGIG (reference sequence). The CDR3 loop reads CAWSSGVLGRGYTF. CDR3 sequence (DNA): TGTGCCTGGAGCTCGGGTGTCCTGGGGCGTGGCTACACCTTC.

The chain carries TRBV6-5 and TRBJ1-1; the match to TRBD1 covers 7 bases. Looked up from germline, CDR1 is MNHEY and CDR2 is SVGAGI. The junction had 3 bases not matched to a gene; V was cut back by 4 bases and J by 1 base. CDR3 size: 14 residues. DNA for the CDR3: TGTGCCAGCAGTTCGGACAGGAGGAACACTGAAGCTTTCTTT. Its translation is CASSSDRRNTEAFF.

The V call is TRBV12-3 or TRBV12-4, the J call TRBJ2-3; unclear D gene. V was shortened by 6 bases and J by 6 bases, with 7 bases between the two germline ends. The CDR3 is 11 residues long. DNA for the CDR3: TGTGCCAGCAGCCCCGAGGATACGCAGTATTTT. As protein: CASSPEDTQYF.

This clone was detected a few times. The chain joins TRBV9 to TRBJ1-1; D is possibly TRBD1 (5 bases). Trimming pared 4 bases from V and 6 bases from J, leaving 10 bases between. The CDR3 runs to 12 residues. Germline V gives CDR1 SGDLS, CDR2 YYNGEE. CDR3 amino acids: CASSPGGAEAFF. CDR3 nucleotides: TGTGCCAGCAGCCCGGGGGGGGCTGAAGCTTTCTTT.

The chain's CDR3 is CASSESNIRGRPGNEQFF. CDR3 DNA: TGCGCCAGCAGTGAGTCGAATATAAGGGGTCGCCCGGGCAATGAGCAGTTCTTC. The chain has TRBV10-1 and TRBJ2-1; possibly TRBD1 for D (5 bases). Trimming removed 0 bases from V and 6 bases from J, with 21 bases in between. Germline assignment: CDR1 WNHNN and CDR2 SYGVQD (reference sequence). CDR3 length equals 18 residues.

This clone is a singleton in its sample. The chain uses TRBV6-2 or TRBV6-3 and TRBJ2-7, with a possible D match to TRBD1 (6 bases). Germline values: CDR1 MNHEY, CDR2 SVGEGT. V shed 5 bases and J shed 7 bases, with 18 bases lying between them. The CDR3 has 14 residues. Written as DNA, the CDR3 is TGTGCCAGCAGTCCCCGGACAGCGACCAGTGAGCAGTACTTC. Translating it yields CASSPRTATSEQYF.

The genes are TRBV5-6 and TRBJ1-2; TRBD1 is a possible D gene (5 bases). The germline CDR1 and CDR2 sequences are SGHDT and YYEEEE. Trimming took 2 bases from V and 5 from J, leaving 16 bases between them. The CDR3 is 15 residues long. The CDR3 sequence: CASSFGGQGSYGYTF. The CDR3 region has the DNA TGTGCCAGCAGCTTTGGAGGGCAGGGATCGTATGGCTACACCTTC.

This chain links TRBV24-1 with TRBJ1-2; D is possibly TRBD1 (5 bases). From germline, CDR1 is KGHDR and CDR2 SFDVKD. V lost 8 bases and J lost 4, with 13 bases in between. This CDR3 has 13 amino acids. The CDR3 region has the DNA TGTGCCACCATTAACAGGATCCTCTATGGCTACACCTTC. It specifies CATINRILYGYTF.

The CDR3 loop reads CASSLDGTGGEKLFF. The CDR3 DNA follows: TGCGCCAGCAGCTTGGACGGGACAGGGGGAGAAAAACTGTTTTTT. The J gene is TRBJ1-4, the V gene TRBV5-1, with 11 bases fitting TRBD1. In germline, CDR1 is SGHRS, CDR2 YFSETQ. This CDR3 region has 15 residues. V lost 0 bases, J lost 8 bases, and 3 bases stayed unmatched.

V gene TRBV7-9 combines with J gene TRBJ2-5; a weak D match, TRBD1 (6 bases). Germline V gene data show CDR1 as SEHNR and CDR2 as FQNEAQ (reference sequence). The ends were cut back, 5 bases at V and 1 base at J, with 11 bases in the middle. The length of the CDR3 is 14 residues. CDR3 coding DNA: TGTGCCAGCAGCCCAGGGGCGGTCCAAGAGACCCAGTACTTC. This translates into CASSPGAVQETQYF.

The V gene is TRBV7-8, the J gene TRBJ1-5; D is possibly TRBD1 (5 bases). CDR3 length equals 17 residues. Trimming shortened V by 5 bases and J by 7 bases, and 24 bases separated the two germline ends. Germline V gene lookup returns CDR1 SGHVS and CDR2 FQNEAQ. The CDR3 DNA reads TGTGCCAGCAGCCTACTAACGACAGAAACGCCCGGGCAGCCCCAGCATTTT. Protein sequence: CASSLLTTETPGQPQHF.

Notes on this clone: At the DNA level, this CDR3 is encoded by other sequences in the same sample as well. The chain has TRBV9 and TRBJ1-5; D is possibly TRBD1 (5 bases). Germline V gene data show CDR1 as SGDLS and CDR2 as YYNGEE. Trimming left V 2 bases short and J 2 bases short, with 11 bases between. The CDR3 spans 15 residues. The CDR3 protein is CASSVEGYGNQPQHF. CDR3 DNA sequence: TGTGCCAGCAGCGTGGAGGGGTACGGCAATCAGCCCCAGCATTTT.

The chain combines TRBV29-1 with TRBJ1-1; D gene unclear. Looked up from germline, CDR1 is SQVTM and CDR2 is ANQGSEA. V was clipped by 5 bases and J by 5 bases, with 15 bases between them. CDR3 size: 13 residues. The CDR3 nucleotides read TGCAGCGTTTTACAGCCGCTAAAGACTGAAGCTTTCTTT. It is translated as CSVLQPLKTEAFF.

The rearrangement uses TRBV28 and TRBJ2-2, with D perhaps TRBD2 (6 bases). CDR3 size: 15 residues. Germline CDR1 MDHEN, CDR2 SYDVKM. Trimming took 6 bases from V and 1 from J, leaving 12 bases between them. CDR3 sequence (DNA): TGTGCCAGCAGGGTAGCGGACTTGAACACCGGGGAGCTGTTTTTT. Translation: CASRVADLNTGELFF.

The V call is TRBV6-4, the J call TRBJ1-1, with D possibly being TRBD1 (6 bases). V lost 4 bases and J 3 bases, leaving 12 bases between the germline ends. The CDR3 is 14 residues long. Germline assignment: CDR1 MRHNA and CDR2 SNTAGT. The CDR3 sequence is CASSGQQGYTEAFF. The DNA for the CDR3 is TGTGCCAGCAGTGGACAACAGGGATACACTGAAGCTTTCTTT.